This entry lists 7 T cell receptor beta chains sequenced from one sample in a study of response to subunit inactivated influenza vaccine (dated by TCRdb to the late 2010s). Libraries were made using RT-PCR. TCRdb shows the sequencer as Illumina HiSeq 2500. TCRdb itself trimmed the public reads at Q25 with fastp, ran MiXCR and retained productive beta chains. Every distinct CDR3 protein forms one entry, paired with its most common genes and DNA. Within this sample are around 790,000 distinct CDR3 sequences, with 20% to 25% of them counted one time only. The ten top clones hold 10% of the sample. The input for sequencing was PBMCs from blood, taken more than 4 days after vaccination. The receptors here all came from a man aged 45-60 years who received an inactivated influenza vaccine. Donor details come from another sample of the same person, matched by shared clones.

Written as DNA, the CDR3 is TGTGCCAGCTCCCAAGGCGGTACGCAGTTCTTC. Amino acid sequence: CASSQGGTQFF. The chain carries TRBV6-2 or TRBV6-3 and TRBJ2-1; D unresolved. From germline, CDR1 is MNHEY and CDR2 SVGEGT. V was cut by 8 bases and J by 12 bases, with 14 bases left in between. The CDR3 is 11 residues long.

This clonotype was counted a few times. The chain has TRBV18 and TRBJ2-7; 9 nucleotides match TRBD1. V lost 3 bases and J lost 6; bases outside the gene matches: 12. CDR1 and CDR2 (germline): KGHSH, LQKENI. CDR3 length: 16 residues. The CDR3 DNA follows: TGTGCCAGCTCACCGAGGCAGGGACAGGGTCCCCTCGAGCAGTACTTC. It encodes CASSPRQGQGPLEQYF.

This clonotype was detected many times. The CDR3 reads CASTLGGRYTGELFF. DNA of the CDR3: TGTGCCAGCACCCTGGGGGGACGGTACACCGGGGAGCTGTTTTTT. V is TRBV12-3 or TRBV12-4 and J is TRBJ2-2, with TRBD2 as a possible D gene (6 bases). V dropped 7 bases and J dropped 3 bases, with 15 bases sitting between them. The CDR3 extends over 15 amino acids.

The rearrangement joins TRBV23-1 to TRBJ2-3; TRBD1 matches 7 bases. TRBV23-1 carries the ORF label, with uncertain function. This CDR3 has 17 amino acids. V was pared by 5 bases and J by 3 bases, with 14 bases of the junction left unmatched. As DNA, the CDR3 is TGCGCCAGCAGTAGGGGGCTTTGGGGCGCCCAGACAGATACGCAGTATTTT. Its protein is CASSRGLWGAQTDTQYF.

This clonotype has a handful of counts. The chain joins TRBV19 to TRBJ1-5, with 10 bases that match TRBD1. This CDR3 contains 16 residues. V shed 4 bases and J 6 bases; nucleotides not matched to a gene: 9. Germline V gives CDR1 LNHDA, CDR2 SQIVND (reference sequence). The CDR3 nucleotides read TGTGCCAGTAGTACCCGCCGGGACAGGGGTGTTCAGCCCCAGCATTTT. This sequence encodes CASSTRRDRGVQPQHF.

The V call is TRBV20-1, the J call TRBJ2-7; 10 nucleotides match TRBD2. This CDR3 is built from 14 residues. V shed 6 bases and J 9 bases; nucleotides not matched to a gene: 14. Germline loops: CDR1 DFQATT, CDR2 SNEGSKA (reference sequence). The CDR3 DNA reads as TGCAGTGCACTTCTAGCGGGAGCTAGGTTTGGGCAGTACTTC. It encodes CSALLAGARFGQYF.

This clonotype was seen just once. The chain is built from TRBV19 and TRBJ2-1; TRBD1 might be the D (6 bases). The CDR3 loop spans 16 amino acids. The germline V gene has CDR1 LNHDA and CDR2 SQIVND (reference sequence). The V end lost 7 bases, the J end lost 0 bases, and 16 bases lay between the germline ends. The CDR3 DNA reads as TGTGCCAGTACCATACAGGGATTAAGCTCCTACAATGAGCAGTTCTTC. Protein: CASTIQGLSSYNEQFF. Full variable domain (remainder filled in from reference TRBV19 and TRBJ2-1): DGGITQSPKYLFRKEGQNVTLSCEQNLNHDAMYWYRQDPGQGLRLIYYSQIVNDFQKGDIAEGYSVSREKKESFPLTVTSAQKNPTAFYLCASTIQGLSSYNEQFFGPGTRLTVL.